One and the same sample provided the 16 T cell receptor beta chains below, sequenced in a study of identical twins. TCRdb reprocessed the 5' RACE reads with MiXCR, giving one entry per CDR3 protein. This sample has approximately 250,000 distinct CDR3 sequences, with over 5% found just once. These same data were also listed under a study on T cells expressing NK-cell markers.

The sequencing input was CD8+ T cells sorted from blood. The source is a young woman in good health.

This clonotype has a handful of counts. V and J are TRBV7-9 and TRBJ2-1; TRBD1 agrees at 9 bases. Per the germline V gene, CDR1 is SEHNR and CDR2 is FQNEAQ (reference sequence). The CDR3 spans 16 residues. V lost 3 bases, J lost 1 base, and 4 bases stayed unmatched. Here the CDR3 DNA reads TGTGCCAGCAGCTTTACCGGGACAGGGTCCTACAATGAGCAGTTCTTC. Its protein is CASSFTGTGSYNEQFF.

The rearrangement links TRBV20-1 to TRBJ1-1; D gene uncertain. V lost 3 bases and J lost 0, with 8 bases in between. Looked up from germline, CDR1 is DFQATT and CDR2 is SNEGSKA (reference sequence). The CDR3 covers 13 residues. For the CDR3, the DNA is TGCAGTGCTAGCGGGCTCCTGAACACTGAAGCTTTCTTT. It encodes CSASGLLNTEAFF.

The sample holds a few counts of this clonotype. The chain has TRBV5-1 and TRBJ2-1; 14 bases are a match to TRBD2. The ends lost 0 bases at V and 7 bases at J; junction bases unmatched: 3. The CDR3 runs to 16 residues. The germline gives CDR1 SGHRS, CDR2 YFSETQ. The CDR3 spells CASSLGLAGGFNEQFF. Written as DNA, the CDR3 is TGCGCCAGCAGCTTGGGACTAGCGGGAGGGTTTAATGAGCAGTTCTTC.

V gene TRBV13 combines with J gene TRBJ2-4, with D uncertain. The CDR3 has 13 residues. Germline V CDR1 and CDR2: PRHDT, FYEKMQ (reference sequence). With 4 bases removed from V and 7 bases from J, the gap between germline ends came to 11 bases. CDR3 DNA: TGTGCCAGCAGCTCTAACCCCCGCAACATTCAGTACTTC. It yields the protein CASSSNPRNIQYF.

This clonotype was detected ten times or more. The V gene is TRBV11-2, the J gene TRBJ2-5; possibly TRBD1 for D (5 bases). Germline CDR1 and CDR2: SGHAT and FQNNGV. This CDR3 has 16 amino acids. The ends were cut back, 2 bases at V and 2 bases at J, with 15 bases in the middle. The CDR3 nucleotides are TGTGCCAGCAGCTTAACAGGACCAGGGCCTCAAGAGACCCAGTACTTC. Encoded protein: CASSLTGPGPQETQYF.

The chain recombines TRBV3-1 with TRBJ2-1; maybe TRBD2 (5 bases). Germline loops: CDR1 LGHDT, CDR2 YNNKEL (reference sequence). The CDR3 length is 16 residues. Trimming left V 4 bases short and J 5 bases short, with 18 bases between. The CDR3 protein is CASSPMVLADDNEQFF. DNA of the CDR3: TGTGCCAGCAGCCCAATGGTTCTAGCTGACGACAATGAGCAGTTCTTC.

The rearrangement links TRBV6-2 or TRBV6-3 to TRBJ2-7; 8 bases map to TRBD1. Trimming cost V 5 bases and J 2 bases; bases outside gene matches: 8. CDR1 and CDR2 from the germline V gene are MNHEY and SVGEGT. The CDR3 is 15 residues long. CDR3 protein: CASSIRDRLAYEQYF. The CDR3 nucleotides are TGTGCCAGCAGTATCCGGGACAGGTTAGCCTACGAGCAGTACTTC.

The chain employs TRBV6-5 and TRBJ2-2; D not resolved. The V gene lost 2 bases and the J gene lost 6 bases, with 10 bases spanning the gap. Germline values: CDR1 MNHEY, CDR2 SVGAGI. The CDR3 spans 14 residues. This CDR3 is CASSYVEPSGELFF. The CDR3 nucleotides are TGTGCCAGCAGTTACGTAGAACCCTCCGGGGAGCTGTTTTTT.

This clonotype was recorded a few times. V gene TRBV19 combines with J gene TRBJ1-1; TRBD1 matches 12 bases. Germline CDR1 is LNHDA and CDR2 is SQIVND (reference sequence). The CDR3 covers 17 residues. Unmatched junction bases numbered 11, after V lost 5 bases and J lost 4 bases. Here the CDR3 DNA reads TGTGCCAGTAGTGTCACCGGGACAGGGGGCGGCGGCACTGAAGCTTTCTTT. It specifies CASSVTGTGGGGTEAFF.

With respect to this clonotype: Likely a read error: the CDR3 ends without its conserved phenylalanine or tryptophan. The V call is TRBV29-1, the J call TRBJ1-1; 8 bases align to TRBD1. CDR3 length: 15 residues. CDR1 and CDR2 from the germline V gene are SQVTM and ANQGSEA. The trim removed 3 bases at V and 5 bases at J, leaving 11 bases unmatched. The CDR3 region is CSVEGRGQSGTEAFL. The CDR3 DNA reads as TGCAGCGTTGAGGGCAGGGGGCAGTCCGGGACTGAAGCTTTCCTT.

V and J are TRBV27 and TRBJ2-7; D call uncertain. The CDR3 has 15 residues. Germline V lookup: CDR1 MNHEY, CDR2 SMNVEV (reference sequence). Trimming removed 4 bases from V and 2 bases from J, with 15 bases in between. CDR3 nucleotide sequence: TGTGCCAGCAGTTATCGGGCGGCGAAACCCTACGAGCAGTACTTC. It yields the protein CASSYRAAKPYEQYF.

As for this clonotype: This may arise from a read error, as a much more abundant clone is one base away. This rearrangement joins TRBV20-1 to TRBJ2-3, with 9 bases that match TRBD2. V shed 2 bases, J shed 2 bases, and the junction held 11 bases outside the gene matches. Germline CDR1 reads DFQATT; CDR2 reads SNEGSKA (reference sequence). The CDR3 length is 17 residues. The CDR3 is CSARSLGGGGATDTQYF. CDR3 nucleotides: TGCAGTGCTAGAAGCCTAGGCGGGGGGGGTGCCACAGATACGCAGTATTTT.

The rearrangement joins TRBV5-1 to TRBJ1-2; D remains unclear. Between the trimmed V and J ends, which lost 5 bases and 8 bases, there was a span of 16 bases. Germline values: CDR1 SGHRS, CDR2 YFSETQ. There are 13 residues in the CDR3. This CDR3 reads CASRFDGVGGYTF. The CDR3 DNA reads TGCGCCAGCAGATTTGACGGTGTGGGAGGCTACACCTTC.

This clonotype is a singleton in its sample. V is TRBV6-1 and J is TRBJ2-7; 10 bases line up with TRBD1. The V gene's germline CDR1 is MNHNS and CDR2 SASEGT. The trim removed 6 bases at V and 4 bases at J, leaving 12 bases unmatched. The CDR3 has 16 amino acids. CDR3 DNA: TGTGCCAGCAGGGGGGACAGGGGAGTAGCGGGATACGAGCAGTACTTC. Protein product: CASRGDRGVAGYEQYF.

DNA of the CDR3: TGCAGTGCTAGGATCAGGTCCGAACTTGGAAACACCATATATTTT. Protein product: CSARIRSELGNTIYF. This sequence joins TRBV20-1 and TRBJ1-3, with no clear D. The CDR3 is 15 amino acids. Germline CDR1 is DFQATT and CDR2 is SNEGSKA (reference sequence). Trimming stripped 3 bases from V and 3 bases from J, with 15 bases between.

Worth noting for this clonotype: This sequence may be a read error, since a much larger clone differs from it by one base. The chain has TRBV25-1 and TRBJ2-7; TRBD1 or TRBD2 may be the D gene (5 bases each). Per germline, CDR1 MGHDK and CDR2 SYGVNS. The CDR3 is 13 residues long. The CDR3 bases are TGTGCCAGCCTCGGGGCAATACTAGGGGAGCAGTGCTTC. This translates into CASLGAILGEQCF.